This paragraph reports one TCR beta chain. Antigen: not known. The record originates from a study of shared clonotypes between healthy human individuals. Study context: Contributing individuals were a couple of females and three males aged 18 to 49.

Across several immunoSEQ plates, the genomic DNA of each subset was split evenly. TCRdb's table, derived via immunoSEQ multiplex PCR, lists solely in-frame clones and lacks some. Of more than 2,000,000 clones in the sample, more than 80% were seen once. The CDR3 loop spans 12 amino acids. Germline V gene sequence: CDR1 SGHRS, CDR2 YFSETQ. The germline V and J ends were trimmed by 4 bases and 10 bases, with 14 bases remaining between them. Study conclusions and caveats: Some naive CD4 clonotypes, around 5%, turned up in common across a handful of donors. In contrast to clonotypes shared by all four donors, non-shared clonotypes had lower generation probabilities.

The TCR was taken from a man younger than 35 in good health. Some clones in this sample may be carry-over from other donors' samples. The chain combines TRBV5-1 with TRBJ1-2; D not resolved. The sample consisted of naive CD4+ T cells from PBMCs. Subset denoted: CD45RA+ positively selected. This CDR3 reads CASSPQAHHYTF. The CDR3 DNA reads TGCGCCAGCAGCCCCCAGGCACACCACTACACCTTC.